This TCR beta chain is drawn from a study of T cells in Graves' hyperthyroidism and ophthalmopathy. Overall study findings and caveats: Most thyroid clonotypes that were expanded above 0.001 also turned up in blood.

The CDR3 consists of 15 residues. Trimming shortened V by 8 bases and J by 4 bases, and 20 bases separated the two germline ends. Germline CDR1 and CDR2: SNHLY and FYNNEI. Amplification targeted TCR beta CDR3 regions from RNA transcripts. First-round RT-PCR with HTBI primers amplified the TCR CDR3 region. In TCRdb, the multiplex PCR reads were re-called with MiXCR into one record per CDR3 protein. This table has roughly 510,000 distinct CDR3 sequences, around 20% appearing once. Researchers barred patients who had uncontrolled infection, other autoimmune disease, pregnancy or lactation. Diagnoses rested on clinical symptoms, serum thyroxine and TRAb, thyroid ultrasound and orbital computed tomography. The authors took PBMCs from over 8.5 ml fresh peripheral blood. At least ten counts were recorded for this clonotype. The target antigen is unknown.

The clonotype was recovered from a man aged 18 to 35 with Graves' hyperthyroidism. The gene calls are TRBV2 and TRBJ1-1, with a weak D call TRBD1 (5 bases). Sequencing was carried out using blood. The CDR3 DNA follows: TGTGCCAGCCTCCGGGACGTAGGGATTGGCACTGAAGCTTTCTTT. The encoded protein is CASLRDVGIGTEAFF.